The clone carrying this T cell receptor beta chain was detected many times. Its antigen is undetermined. A 5'RACE template-switching step, the method used to make TCR cDNA, added a universal primer site and UMIs. In TCRdb, the 5' RACE reads were re-called with MiXCR into one record per CDR3 protein. The table includes a few hundred thousand distinct CDR3 sequences, approximately 16% detected once. The record originates from a study of T cells after yellow fever vaccination. Findings and limits, study-wide: It was the secondary response that reached its peak faster, day 5 versus 15, but it was weaker. Contaminating bulk clonotypes could be abundant in FACS-sorted repertoires.

V was shortened by 5 bases and J by 3 bases, with 10 bases between the two germline ends. Germline V lookup: CDR1 DFQATT, CDR2 SNEGSKA (reference sequence). This CDR3 is 12 amino acids long. The receptor's source is a man aged 18 to 29 who received the YFV17D yellow fever vaccine. Sequenced material: PBMCs, taken around 5 days after the first yellow fever vaccination. The chain uses TRBV20-1 and TRBJ1-2, with D hard to call. The CDR3 bases are TGCAGTGCTGGTAAAAGGGACTATGGCTACACCTTC. Protein sequence: CSAGKRDYGYTF.